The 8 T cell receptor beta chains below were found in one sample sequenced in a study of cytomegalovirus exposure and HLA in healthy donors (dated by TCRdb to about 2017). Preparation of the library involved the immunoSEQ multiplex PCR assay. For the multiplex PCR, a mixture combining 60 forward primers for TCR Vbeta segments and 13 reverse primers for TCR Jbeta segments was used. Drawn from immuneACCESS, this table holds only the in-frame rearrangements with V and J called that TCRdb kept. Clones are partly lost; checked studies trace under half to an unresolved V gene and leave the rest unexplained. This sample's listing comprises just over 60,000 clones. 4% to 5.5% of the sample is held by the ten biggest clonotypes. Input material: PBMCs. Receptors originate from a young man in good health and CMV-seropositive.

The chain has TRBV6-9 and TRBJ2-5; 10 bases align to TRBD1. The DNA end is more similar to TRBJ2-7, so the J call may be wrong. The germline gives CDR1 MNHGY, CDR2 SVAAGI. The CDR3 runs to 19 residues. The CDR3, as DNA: TGTGCCAGCAGTTTTCCCCGGGACAGGGGACTTCAGAGAACCTACGAGCAGTACTTC. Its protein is CASSFPRDRGLQRTYEQYF.

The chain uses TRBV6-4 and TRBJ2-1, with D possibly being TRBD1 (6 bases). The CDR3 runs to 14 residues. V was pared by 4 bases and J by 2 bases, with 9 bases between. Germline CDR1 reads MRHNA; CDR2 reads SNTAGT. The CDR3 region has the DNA TGTGCCAGCAGTGCGACAGGAGCCTACAATGAGCAGTTCTTC. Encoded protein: CASSATGAYNEQFF.

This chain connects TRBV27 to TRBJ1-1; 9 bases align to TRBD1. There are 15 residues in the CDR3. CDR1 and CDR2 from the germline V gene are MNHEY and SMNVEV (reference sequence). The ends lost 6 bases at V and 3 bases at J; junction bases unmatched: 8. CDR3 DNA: TGTGCCAGCAGGCGGGATGGGACAGGGTACACTGAAGCTTTCTTT. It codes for CASRRDGTGYTEAFF.

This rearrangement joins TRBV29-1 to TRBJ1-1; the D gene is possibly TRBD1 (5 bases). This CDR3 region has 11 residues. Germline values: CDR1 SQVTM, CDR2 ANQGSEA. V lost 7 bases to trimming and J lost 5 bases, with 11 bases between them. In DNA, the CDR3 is TGCAGCGGAGACCGGGGGACTGAAGCTTTCTTT. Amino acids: CSGDRGTEAFF.

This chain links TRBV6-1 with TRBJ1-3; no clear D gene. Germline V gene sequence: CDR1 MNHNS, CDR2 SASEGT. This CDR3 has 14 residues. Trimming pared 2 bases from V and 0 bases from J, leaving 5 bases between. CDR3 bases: TGTGCCAGCAGTGAAACATCCTCTGGAAACACCATATATTTT. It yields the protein CASSETSSGNTIYF.

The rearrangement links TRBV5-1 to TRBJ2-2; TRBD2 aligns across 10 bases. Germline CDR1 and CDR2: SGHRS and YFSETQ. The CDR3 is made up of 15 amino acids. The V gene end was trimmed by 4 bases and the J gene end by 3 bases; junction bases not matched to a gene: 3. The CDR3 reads CASSTSGGDTGELFF. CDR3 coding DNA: TGCGCCAGCAGCACCAGCGGGGGGGACACCGGGGAGCTGTTTTTT.

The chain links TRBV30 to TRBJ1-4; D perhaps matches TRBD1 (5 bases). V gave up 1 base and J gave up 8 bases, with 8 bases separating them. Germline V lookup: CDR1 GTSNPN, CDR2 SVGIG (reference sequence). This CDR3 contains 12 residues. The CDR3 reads CAWSGRGEKLFF. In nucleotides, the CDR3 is TGTGCCTGGAGTGGGAGGGGCGAAAAACTGTTTTTT.

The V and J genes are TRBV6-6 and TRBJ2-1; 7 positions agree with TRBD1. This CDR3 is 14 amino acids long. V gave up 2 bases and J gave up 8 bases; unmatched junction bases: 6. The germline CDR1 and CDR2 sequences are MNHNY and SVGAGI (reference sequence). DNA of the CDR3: TGTGCCAGCAGTTACGGTCAGGGGGACGATGAGCAGTTCTTC. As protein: CASSYGQGDDEQFF.